Following are 11 T cell receptor beta chains from one sample sequenced in a study of cytomegalovirus exposure and HLA in healthy donors. Use of 60 Vbeta and 13 Jbeta primers characterized the PCR. Sequenced by immunoSEQ multiplex PCR; TCRdb stores in-frame clones only, minus some. The top ten hold 6.5% to 8.5% of the sample, which has about 57,000 clones, roughly 75% seen once. Sequences were obtained from PBMCs. The receptor source for this set is a man aged 25-45 years in good health and CMV-seropositive.

The gene calls are TRBV9 and TRBJ1-1; D may be TRBD1 (6 bases). Trimming shortened V by 0 bases and J by 1 base, and 16 bases separated the two germline ends. The CDR3 has 17 amino acids. CDR1 and CDR2 from the germline V gene are SGDLS and YYNGEE. The CDR3 here is CASSVAAFRGQNTEAFF. The CDR3 nucleotides are TGTGCCAGCAGCGTAGCGGCGTTCCGGGGACAGAACACTGAAGCTTTCTTT.

This clone was seen a few times. This chain links TRBV7-2 with TRBJ1-5; 8 bases line up with TRBD1. The ends lost 1 base at V and 7 bases at J; junction bases unmatched: 9. The germline V gene has CDR1 SGHTA and CDR2 FQGNSA. CDR3 length: 16 residues. CDR3 coding DNA: TGTGCCAGCAGCTTAGAAACGGCAGGGGGCTACCAGCCCCAGCATTTT. Its translation is CASSLETAGGYQPQHF.

Comment on this clone: The junction shows a germline mismatch at one end, possibly a read error. The chain links TRBV27 to TRBJ1-1; D perhaps matches TRBD1 (6 bases). Per the germline V gene, CDR1 is MNHEY and CDR2 is SMNVEV (reference sequence). The CDR3 is 15 amino acids. In DNA form, the CDR3 reads TGTGCCGGCAGTCTGGGGGGGCCCATGAACACTGAAGCTTTCTTT. Protein: CAGSLGGPMNTEAFF.

In DNA, the CDR3 is TGTGCCAGCAGCCAACAGGGGGCCGGGGAGCTGTTTTTT. Protein: CASSQQGAGELFF. The V gene is TRBV14, the J gene TRBJ2-2; 7 positions match TRBD1. This CDR3 contains 13 residues. V gave up 2 bases and J gave up 6 bases; unmatched junction bases: 0. Germline V gene lookup returns CDR1 SGHDN and CDR2 FVKESK.

The CDR3 loop is CASSDRGVEWQPQHF. For the CDR3, the DNA is TGTGCCAGCAGTGATCGGGGAGTAGAGTGGCAGCCCCAGCATTTT. The chain links TRBV25-1 to TRBJ1-5, with D unclear. Germline values: CDR1 MGHDK, CDR2 SYGVNS. Trimming shortened V by 3 bases and J by 7 bases, and 16 bases separated the two germline ends. The CDR3 is 15 amino acids.

The rearrangement links TRBV19 to TRBJ2-5; D gene ambiguous. The CDR3 length is 14 residues. The V gene lost 1 base and the J gene lost 4 bases, with 10 bases spanning the gap. Per the germline V gene, CDR1 is LNHDA and CDR2 is SQIVND (reference sequence). This chain's CDR3 is CASSIGLARETQYF. The CDR3 coding sequence is TGTGCCAGTAGTATAGGGCTCGCACGAGAGACCCAGTACTTC.

This clone was counted only a few times. The rearrangement uses TRBV30 and TRBJ1-1, with TRBD1 as a possible D gene (5 bases). Between the trimmed V and J ends, which lost 4 bases and 0 bases, there was a span of 9 bases. CDR1 and CDR2 (germline): GTSNPN, SVGIG (reference sequence). CDR3 length: 13 residues. The CDR3 coding sequence is TGTGCCTGGACGAAGGGGATGAACACTGAAGCTTTCTTT. Its protein product is CAWTKGMNTEAFF.

The chain uses TRBV16 and TRBJ1-1, with D possibly being TRBD1 (6 bases). CDR1 is KGHSY and CDR2 is FQNENV in the germline V gene. V shed 0 bases and J shed 11 bases, with 7 bases lying between them. The CDR3 length is 11 residues. The DNA for the CDR3 is TGTGCCAGCAGCCAATCAAGGGGGGCTTTCTTT. It codes for CASSQSRGAFF.

This chain uses TRBV28 with TRBJ1-2; D is possibly TRBD1 (6 bases). Germline values: CDR1 MDHEN, CDR2 SYDVKM. Trimming shortened V by 7 bases and J by 2 bases, and 8 bases separated the two germline ends. The CDR3 runs 12 residues. This CDR3 is CASNRANYGYTF. CDR3 DNA: TGTGCCAGCAACAGGGCGAACTATGGCTACACCTTC.

This chain links TRBV5-4 with TRBJ1-2; 11 bases agree with TRBD1. V lost 4 bases, J lost 5 bases, and 7 bases stayed unmatched. This CDR3 is built from 15 residues. Germline V CDR1 and CDR2: SGHNT, YYREEE (reference sequence). The DNA for the CDR3 is TGTGCCAGCAGCCCCTGGACAGGGGGCGCGTATGGCTACACCTTC. Its protein is CASSPWTGGAYGYTF.

CDR3 sequence reads: CASSVAPSGENIQYF. The CDR3 coding sequence is TGTGCCAGCAGCGTCGCCCCGTCAGGGGAGAACATTCAGTACTTC. This chain connects TRBV9 to TRBJ2-4; D possibly corresponds to TRBD1 (6 bases). The CDR3 consists of 15 residues. CDR1 is SGDLS, CDR2 YYNGEE, per germline. V was cut by 2 bases and J by 7 bases, with 16 bases left in between.